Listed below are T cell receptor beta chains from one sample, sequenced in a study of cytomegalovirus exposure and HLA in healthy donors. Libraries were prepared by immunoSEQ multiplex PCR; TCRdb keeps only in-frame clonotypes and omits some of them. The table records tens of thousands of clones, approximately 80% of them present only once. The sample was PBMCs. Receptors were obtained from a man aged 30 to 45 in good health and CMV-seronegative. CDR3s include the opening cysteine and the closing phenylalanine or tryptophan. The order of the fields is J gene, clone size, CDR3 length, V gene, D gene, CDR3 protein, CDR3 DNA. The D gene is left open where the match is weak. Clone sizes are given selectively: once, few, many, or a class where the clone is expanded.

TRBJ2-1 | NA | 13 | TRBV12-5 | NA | CASGLTLAGEQFF | TGTGCTAGTGGTTTGACTCTTGCAGGTGAGCAGTTCTTC
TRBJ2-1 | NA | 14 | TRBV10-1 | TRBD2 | CASSEGGGYNEQFF | TGCGCCAGCAGTGAAGGCGGGGGCTACAATGAGCAGTTCTTC
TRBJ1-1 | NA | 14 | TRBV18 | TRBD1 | CASTLDRGVTEAFF | TGTGCCAGCACCCTGGACAGGGGAGTCACTGAAGCTTTCTTT
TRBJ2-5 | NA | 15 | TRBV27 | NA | CASSLKGGGGETQYF | TGTGCCAGCAGTTTAAAGGGAGGGGGAGGAGAGACCCAGTACTTC
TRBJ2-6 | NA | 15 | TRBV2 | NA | CASSEYSSGANVLTF | TGTGCCAGCAGTGAATACAGCTCTGGGGCCAACGTCCTGACTTTC
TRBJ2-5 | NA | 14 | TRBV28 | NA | CASTQGGGVGTQYF | TGTGCCAGCACCCAAGGAGGTGGTGTGGGGACCCAGTACTTC
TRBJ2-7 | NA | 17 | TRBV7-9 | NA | CSSSLAGDSLNSYEQYF | TGTTCCAGCAGCTTAGCAGGCGACTCACTAAACTCCTACGAGCAGTACTTC
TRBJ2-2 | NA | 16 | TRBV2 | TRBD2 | CASNLAGGPRTGELFF | TGTGCCAGCAACCTAGCGGGAGGGCCACGCACCGGGGAGCTGTTTTTT
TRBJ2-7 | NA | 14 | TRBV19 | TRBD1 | CASSNRGPVYEQYF | TGTGCCAGTAGTAACAGGGGGCCAGTCTACGAGCAGTACTTC
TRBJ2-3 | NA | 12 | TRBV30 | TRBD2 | CARTSGTDTQYF | TGTGCCCGCACTAGCGGCACAGATACGCAGTATTTT
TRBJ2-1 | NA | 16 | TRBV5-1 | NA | CASSSRAAGNYNEQFF | TGCGCCAGCAGCTCGAGGGCCGCGGGCAACTACAATGAGCAGTTCTTC
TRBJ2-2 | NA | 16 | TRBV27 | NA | CASSSRQLSNTGELFF | TGTGCCAGCAGTTCCCGACAGCTCTCGAACACCGGGGAGCTGTTTTTT
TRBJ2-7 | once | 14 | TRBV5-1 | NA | CASSLGQGMSEQYF | TGCGCCAGCAGCTTGGGGCAGGGAATGAGCGAGCAGTACTTC
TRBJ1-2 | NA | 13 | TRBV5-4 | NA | CASSFDSNYGYTF | TGTGCCAGCAGCTTCGACAGTAACTATGGCTACACCTTC
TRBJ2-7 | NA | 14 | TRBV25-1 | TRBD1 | CASGDRGAAHEQYF | TGTGCCAGCGGGGACAGGGGCGCGGCACACGAGCAGTACTTC
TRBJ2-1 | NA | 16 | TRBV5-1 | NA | CASSLIQGSSYNEQFF | TGCGCCAGCAGCTTAATTCAGGGGAGCTCCTACAATGAGCAGTTCTTC
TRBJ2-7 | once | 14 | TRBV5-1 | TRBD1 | CASSEDTGDAEQYF | TGCGCCAGCAGCGAGGACACAGGGGACGCCGAGCAGTACTTC
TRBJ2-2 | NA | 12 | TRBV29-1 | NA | CSVLGVTGELFF | TGCAGCGTTTTAGGGGTCACCGGGGAGCTGTTTTTT
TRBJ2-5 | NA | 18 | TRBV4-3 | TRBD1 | CASSQAPGQGPYQETQYF | TGCGCCAGCAGTCAAGCCCCTGGACAGGGACCGTACCAAGAGACCCAGTACTTC
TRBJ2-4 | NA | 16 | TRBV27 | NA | CASSLFSGIAKNIQYF | TGTGCCAGCAGTTTATTCTCAGGGATAGCCAAAAACATTCAGTACTTC
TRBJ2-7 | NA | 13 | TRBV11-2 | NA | CASSSLQGLEQYF | TGTGCCAGCAGCTCCCTCCAGGGGTTGGAGCAGTACTTC
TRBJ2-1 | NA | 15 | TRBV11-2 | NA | CASSTQGGLYNEQFF | TGTGCCAGCAGTACCCAGGGCGGCTTGTACAATGAGCAGTTCTTC
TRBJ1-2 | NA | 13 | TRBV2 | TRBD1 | CASSETDRDGYTF | TGTGCCAGCAGTGAAACGGACAGGGACGGCTACACCTTC
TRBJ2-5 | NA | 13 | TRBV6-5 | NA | CASSSWARGTQYF | TGTGCCAGCAGTTCCTGGGCCCGGGGGACCCAGTACTTC
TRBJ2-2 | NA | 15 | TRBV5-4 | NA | CASSLAQPRTGELFF | TGTGCCAGCAGCTTGGCCCAGCCGAGGACCGGGGAGCTGTTTTTT
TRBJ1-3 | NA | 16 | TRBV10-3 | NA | CAIKSSGSLPGNTIYF | TGTGCCATCAAAAGCTCGGGATCCCTTCCTGGAAACACCATATATTTT
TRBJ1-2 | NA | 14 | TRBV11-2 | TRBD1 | CASSPSDRGPGYTF | TGTGCCAGCAGCCCGTCGGACAGGGGGCCCGGCTACACCTTC
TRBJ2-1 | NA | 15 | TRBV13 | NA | CASISRGPVYNEQFF | TGTGCCAGCATCTCCCGAGGGCCCGTATACAATGAGCAGTTCTTC
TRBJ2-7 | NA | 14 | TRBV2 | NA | CASQTVERSYEQYF | TGTGCCAGCCAGACAGTAGAAAGGTCCTACGAGCAGTACTTC
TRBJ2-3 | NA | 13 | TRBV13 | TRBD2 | CASSSRLADTQYF | TGTGCCAGCAGCTCCCGACTAGCGGATACGCAGTATTTT
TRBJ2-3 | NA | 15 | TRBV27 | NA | CASSLGQVDADTQYF | TGTGCCAGCAGTTTGGGGCAGGTAGATGCAGATACGCAGTATTTT
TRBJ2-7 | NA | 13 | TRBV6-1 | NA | CASSEQRPYEQYF | TGTGCCAGCAGTGAACAGCGTCCCTACGAGCAGTACTTC
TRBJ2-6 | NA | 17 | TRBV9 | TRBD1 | CASSVEQGRSGANVLTF | TGTGCCAGCAGCGTAGAACAGGGGCGGAGTGGGGCCAACGTCCTGACTTTC
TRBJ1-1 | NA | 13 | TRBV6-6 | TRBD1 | CASTGGGITEAFF | TGTGCCAGCACGGGAGGGGGCATAACTGAAGCTTTCTTT
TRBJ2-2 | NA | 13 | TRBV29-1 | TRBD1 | CSVYRGMTGELFF | TGCAGCGTTTACAGGGGGATGACCGGGGAGCTGTTTTTT
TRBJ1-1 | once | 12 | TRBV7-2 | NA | CATSVQNTEAFF | TGTGCCACCAGCGTCCAGAACACTGAAGCTTTCTTT
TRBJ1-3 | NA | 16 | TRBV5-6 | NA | CASSSDWGLSGNTIYF | TGTGCCAGCAGCTCCGATTGGGGGCTCTCTGGAAACACCATATATTTT
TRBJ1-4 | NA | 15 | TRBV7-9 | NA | CSSSLPGLGEGKLFF | TGTTCCAGCAGCTTACCGGGACTCGGGGAGGGAAAACTGTTTTTT
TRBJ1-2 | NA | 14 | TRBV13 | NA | CASSLQGPLYGYTF | TGTGCCAGCAGCTTACAGGGCCCCTTATATGGCTACACCTTC
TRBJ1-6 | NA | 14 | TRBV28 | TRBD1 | CASIAGGLGSPLHF | TGTGCCAGCATCGCAGGGGGCCTAGGGTCACCCCTCCACTTT
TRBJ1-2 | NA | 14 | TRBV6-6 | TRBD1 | CASSYSGGQVGYTF | TGTGCCAGCAGTTACTCGGGAGGACAGGTTGGCTACACCTTC
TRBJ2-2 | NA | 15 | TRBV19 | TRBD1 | CASSIGQGGAGELFF | TGTGCCAGTAGTATTGGACAGGGGGGGGCCGGGGAGCTGTTTTTT
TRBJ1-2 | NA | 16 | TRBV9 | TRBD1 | CASSPLGTGGDYGYTF | TGTGCCAGCAGCCCCCTAGGGACAGGGGGCGACTATGGCTACACCTTC
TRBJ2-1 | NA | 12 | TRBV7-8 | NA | CASSHSYNEQFF | TGTGCCAGCAGTCACTCCTACAATGAGCAGTTCTTC
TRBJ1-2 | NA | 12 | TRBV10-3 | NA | CAISDPGEGYTF | TGTGCCATCAGTGACCCGGGGGAGGGCTACACCTTC